These T cell receptor beta chains were read from a single sample in a study of neurological immune-mediated disorders. A single record per CDR3 protein comes from TCRdb applying MiXCR to the 5' RACE reads. The sample has tens of thousands of distinct CDR3 sequences; around 4.5% are singletons. Sequences were obtained from PBMCs. The source of these receptors is a woman aged 60-75 years with multiple sclerosis. CDR3s include the opening cysteine and the closing phenylalanine or tryptophan. D genes are given only for firm matches. Size is stated for part of the rows, as once, few or many counts, or as a class when the clone is expanded.

len	v_gene	abundance	d_gene	j_gene	CDR3aa	CDR3nt
16	TRBV12-3/TRBV12-4	NA	TRBD2	TRBJ2-3	CASTPGLAGAVDTQYF	TGTGCCAGCACCCCGGGACTAGCGGGAGCTGTAGATACGCAGTATTTT
12	TRBV20-1	NA	NA	TRBJ2-7	CSATGSRYEQYF	TGCAGTGCGACGGGGTCCAGGTACGAGCAGTACTTC
11	TRBV5-1	many	NA	TRBJ2-1	CASLGHNEQFF	TGCGCCAGCCTCGGGCACAATGAGCAGTTCTTC
13	TRBV7-2	few	NA	TRBJ2-1	CASSSPRDNEQFF	TGTGCCAGCAGCTCCCCCAGGGATAATGAGCAGTTCTTC
15	TRBV20-1	medium-sized	TRBD2	TRBJ2-5	CSASLAGGQQETQYF	TGCAGTGCTAGTTTGGCGGGGGGCCAACAAGAGACCCAGTACTTC
14	TRBV20-1	many	NA	TRBJ2-3	CSADGDTSTDTQYF	TGCAGTGCTGACGGGGATACGAGCACAGATACGCAGTATTTT
10	TRBV20-1	NA	NA	TRBJ2-7	CSAIGGEQYF	TGCAGTGCCATTGGGGGCGAGCAGTACTTC
13	TRBV12-3/TRBV12-4	NA	TRBD2	TRBJ2-5	CASSLGGGETQYF	TGTGCCAGCTCCCTCGGGGGGGGAGAGACCCAGTACTTC
17	TRBV4-2	many	NA	TRBJ2-2	CASTTRGETPNTGELFF	TGTGCCAGCACCACGCGCGGGGAGACACCGAACACCGGGGAGCTGTTTTTT
16	TRBV7-2	many	TRBD2	TRBJ2-1	CASSPRGRGGANEQFF	TGTGCCAGCAGCCCCCGCGGTCGCGGGGGGGCCAATGAGCAGTTCTTC
13	TRBV5-1	many	NA	TRBJ1-1	CASSWDGNTEAFF	TGCGCCAGCAGCTGGGATGGGAACACTGAAGCTTTCTTT
15	TRBV7-2	many	NA	TRBJ1-1	CASSLFGGTNTEAFF	TGTGCCAGCAGCTTATTCGGGGGAACGAACACTGAAGCTTTCTTT
14	TRBV18	few	TRBD1	TRBJ2-5	CASSPGQDQETQYF	TGTGCCAGCTCTCCTGGACAGGATCAAGAGACCCAGTACTTC
17	TRBV20-1	many	TRBD2	TRBJ2-5	CSAEALADDSSQETQYF	TGCAGTGCCGAAGCACTAGCGGATGACTCTTCCCAAGAGACCCAGTACTTC
13	TRBV5-1	medium-sized	NA	TRBJ1-1	CASSLGGNTEAFF	TGTGCCAGCAGCTTAGGGGGGAACACTGAAGCTTTCTTT
13	TRBV7-3	NA	NA	TRBJ1-6	CASSLTKGEPLHF	TGTGCCAGCAGCTTAACGAAGGGGGAACCCCTCCACTTT
12	TRBV7-2	NA	NA	TRBJ2-1	CASSYDSGEQFF	TGTGCCAGCAGCTATGACTCGGGAGAGCAGTTCTTC
14	TRBV10-3	many	TRBD2	TRBJ2-1	CAIKPGLAGNEQFF	TGTGCCATCAAACCGGGACTAGCGGGCAATGAGCAGTTCTTC
13	TRBV19	NA	NA	TRBJ1-5	CASSFQGTQPQHF	TGTGCCAGTAGTTTCCAGGGCACTCAGCCCCAGCATTTT
14	TRBV20-1	many	TRBD1	TRBJ1-5	CSAARTGGDQPQHF	TGCAGTGCTGCCCGGACAGGGGGCGATCAGCCCCAGCATTTT
14	TRBV20-1	many	NA	TRBJ2-5	CSAREEVGGETQYF	TGCAGTGCTAGAGAGGAGGTGGGGGGAGAGACCCAGTACTTC
14	TRBV12-3/TRBV12-4	NA	NA	TRBJ2-7	CASSFGGSPYEQYF	TGTGCCAGCAGTTTCGGCGGCTCACCCTACGAGCAGTACTTC
14	TRBV6-5	many	NA	TRBJ2-6	CASSHHSGANVLTF	TGTGCCAGCAGTCACCACTCTGGGGCCAACGTCCTGACTTTC
15	TRBV28	NA	NA	TRBJ2-7	CASSLRADSGYEQYF	TGTGCCAGCAGCCTTCGGGCCGACTCAGGGTACGAGCAGTACTTC
15	TRBV28	many	NA	TRBJ2-1	CASSPGFNPSDEQFF	TGTGCCAGCAGTCCCGGTTTCAATCCATCCGATGAGCAGTTCTTC
17	TRBV28	NA	TRBD1	TRBJ2-1	CASSFWQGALVNNEQFF	TGTGCCAGCAGTTTTTGGCAGGGGGCGCTTGTAAACAATGAGCAGTTCTTC
15	TRBV7-2	many	NA	TRBJ1-2	CASSPDGGLGYGYTF	TGTGCCAGCAGCCCCGACGGGGGGTTAGGTTATGGCTACACCTTC
15	TRBV20-1	many	TRBD2	TRBJ2-7	CSARAGTSGGREQYF	TGCAGTGCTAGGGCCGGGACTAGCGGGGGGCGTGAGCAGTACTTC
15	TRBV7-6	many	NA	TRBJ2-2	CASSAGQGGTGELFF	TGTGCCAGCAGCGCCGGGCAGGGGGGCACCGGGGAGCTGTTTTTT
15	TRBV20-1	many	TRBD1	TRBJ1-1	CSAPGTGGEGTEAFF	TGCAGTGCCCCCGGGACAGGGGGCGAGGGCACTGAAGCTTTCTTT
15	TRBV4-1	many	NA	TRBJ2-6	CASSLQFSGANVLTF	TGCGCCAGCAGCCTACAGTTCTCTGGGGCCAACGTCCTGACTTTC
16	TRBV5-1	many	TRBD1	TRBJ2-3	CASSLGDRVPTDTQYF	TGCGCCAGCAGCTTGGGGGACAGGGTCCCCACGGATACGCAGTATTTT
14	TRBV7-9	many	TRBD2	TRBJ2-1	CASSLFPGGNEQFF	TGTGCCAGCAGCTTATTTCCGGGAGGGAATGAGCAGTTCTTC
14	TRBV7-2	many	NA	TRBJ2-5	CASSLPGGGRRQYF	TGTGCCAGCAGCCTCCCAGGTGGCGGAAGACGCCAGTACTTC
14	TRBV7-9	many	NA	TRBJ1-2	CASSLGDMDAGYTF	TGTGCCAGCAGCTTAGGAGACATGGATGCTGGCTACACCTTC
13	TRBV7-2	NA	NA	TRBJ1-2	CASSLVSPYGYTF	TGTGCCAGCAGCTTAGTTTCCCCCTATGGCTACACCTTC
16	TRBV4-1	many	TRBD1	TRBJ1-2	CASSLTPRDSDYGYTF	TGCGCCAGCAGCCTAACCCCCCGGGACAGTGACTATGGCTACACCTTC
12	TRBV10-3	few	NA	TRBJ2-1	CAIRGVNNEQFF	TGTGCCATCAGGGGCGTTAACAATGAGCAGTTCTTC
21	TRBV7-9	NA	TRBD1	TRBJ2-1	CASSLQLGTGRSLGSYNEQFF	TGTGCCAGCAGCTTACAATTGGGGACAGGGAGAAGTTTGGGCTCCTACAATGAGCAGTTCTTC
12	TRBV3-1	many	NA	TRBJ2-1	CASSQGSNEQFF	TGTGCCAGCAGCCAGGGGAGCAATGAGCAGTTCTTC
12	TRBV29-1	many	NA	TRBJ1-2	CSVEETGDGYTF	TGCAGCGTTGAAGAAACCGGGGATGGCTACACCTTC
13	TRBV7-2	many	NA	TRBJ1-5	CASSLLVGGPQHF	TGTGCCAGCAGCTTATTAGTTGGAGGGCCCCAGCATTTT
12	TRBV15	many	TRBD1	TRBJ1-1	CATSDRGTEAFF	TGTGCCACCAGCGACAGGGGCACTGAAGCTTTCTTT
15	TRBV2	NA	NA	TRBJ1-1	CASPRGEIMNTEAFF	TGTGCCAGTCCACGGGGGGAGATAATGAACACTGAAGCTTTCTTT
13	TRBV9	many	TRBD2	TRBJ2-1	CASSEAGYNEQFF	TGTGCCAGCTCGGAAGCGGGGTACAATGAGCAGTTCTTC
14	TRBV20-1	many	TRBD1	TRBJ1-2	CSARDAGTGFGYTF	TGCAGTGCTAGAGACGCCGGGACAGGGTTCGGCTACACCTTC
10	TRBV20-1	many	NA	TRBJ1-1	CSAGRGEAFF	TGCAGTGCTGGGAGGGGAGAAGCTTTCTTT
13	TRBV10-3	many	NA	TRBJ1-2	CAISEGGNYGYTF	TGTGCCATCAGTGAGGGGGGGAACTATGGCTACACCTTC
12	TRBV12-3/TRBV12-4	few	NA	TRBJ2-2	CANPTNTGELFF	TGTGCCAACCCGACGAACACCGGGGAGCTGTTTTTT
13	TRBV29-1	many	TRBD2	TRBJ2-1	CSVGASGYNEQFF	TGCAGCGTTGGGGCTAGCGGGTACAATGAGCAGTTCTTC
12	TRBV10-3	many	NA	TRBJ2-7	CAIAALSYEQYF	TGTGCCATCGCGGCTCTTAGCTACGAGCAGTACTTC
13	TRBV6-5	many	NA	TRBJ1-4	CASSRGPSEKLFF	TGTGCCAGCAGCCGGGGCCCTTCTGAAAAACTGTTTTTT
14	TRBV20-1	many	NA	TRBJ2-3	CSARDTRRADTQYF	TGCAGTGCTAGAGATACGCGGCGGGCAGATACGCAGTATTTT
14	TRBV20-1	many	NA	TRBJ2-1	CSARVTLEDNEQFF	TGCAGTGCTAGAGTGACTCTCGAAGACAATGAGCAGTTCTTC
14	TRBV20-1	few	NA	TRBJ2-7	CSASGGQGQYEQYF	TGCAGTGCTAGTGGGGGGCAGGGCCAATACGAGCAGTACTTC